These T cell receptor beta chains were read from a single sample in a study of T cells in Graves' hyperthyroidism and ophthalmopathy. Using its own MiXCR run on the multiplex PCR reads, TCRdb lists one record per CDR3 protein. In the table there are approximately 400,000 distinct CDR3 sequences, approximately 14% of which are singletons. Sequenced: blood. The receptor source for this set is a woman aged 55-69 years with Graves' hyperthyroidism. CDR3s include the opening cysteine and the closing phenylalanine or tryptophan. Size is omitted from some rows. Given values are once, few, many or a class for expanded clones.

TRBJ2-5 | NA | TRBV10-1 | CASQPGFGETQYF
TRBJ1-2 | many | TRBV28 | CASSQDSLYGYTF
TRBJ2-1 | few | TRBV9 | CASSVGIGVDEQFF
TRBJ2-7 | many | TRBV6-6 | CASSYSAGEQYF
TRBJ1-1 | NA | TRBV29-1 | CSVEGVADTEAFF
TRBJ2-7 | many | TRBV11-3 | CASSPRRGASYEQYF
TRBJ1-4 | many | TRBV6-1 | CASLRGGNEKLFF
TRBJ1-1 | NA | TRBV19 | CASSNDQNTEAFF
TRBJ1-4 | NA | TRBV12-3/TRBV12-4 | CASSKTVTFNEKLFF
TRBJ2-3 | many | TRBV7-2 | CASSPSGSSGDTQYF
TRBJ2-1 | NA | TRBV2 | CASLLRGSLSNEQFF
TRBJ2-3 | many | TRBV24-1 | CATSDLAGNTQYF
TRBJ1-2 | many | TRBV24-1 | CATSDSYYGYTF
TRBJ2-3 | many | TRBV6-5 | CASSYLGLAPIRVDTQYF
TRBJ2-1 | many | TRBV18 | CASSPPGGGPYNEQFF
TRBJ1-4 | many | TRBV3-1 | CASSQSDGTNEKLFF
TRBJ2-3 | NA | TRBV14 | CASSQWGLSPDTQYF
TRBJ1-6 | many | TRBV30 | CAWSDQGAFNSPLHF
TRBJ2-4 | many | TRBV7-8 | CASSGPYMRLAKNIQYF
TRBJ2-1 | many | TRBV12-5 | CASGSQGSNEQFF
TRBJ1-6 | few | TRBV4-1 | CASSTRQGWTSPLHF